The 26 T cell receptor beta chains below come from one sample, sequenced in a study of blood T cell repertoires in COVID-19. Libraries were prepared by immunoSEQ multiplex PCR; TCRdb keeps only in-frame clonotypes and omits some of them. This repertoire shows about 150,000 clones, more than 65% found once; its top ten account for approximately 9.7%. The sample comprised peripheral blood. The receptor source for this set is a woman between 50 and 59 years old with acute or convalescent COVID-19.

This chain joins TRBV10-3 and TRBJ2-2, with 7 bases that match TRBD1. Germline CDR1 reads ENHRY; CDR2 reads SYGVKD. V dropped 6 bases and J dropped 3; count of bases not matched to a gene: 4. The CDR3 has 14 amino acids. The CDR3 protein is CAISDRVDTGELFF. CDR3 sequence (DNA): TGTGCCATCAGCGACAGGGTAGACACCGGGGAGCTGTTTTTT.

This clone was observed a single time. This chain connects TRBV4-1 to TRBJ1-6; D not certain. CDR3 length equals 13 residues. Germline loops: CDR1 MGHRA, CDR2 YSYEKL. V was cut by 0 bases and J by 14 bases, with 11 bases left in between. CDR3 bases: TGCGCCAGCAGCCAAGATGGTAGCACGGCCCTCCACTTT. This gives the protein CASSQDGSTALHF.

The chain uses TRBV4-1 and TRBJ2-1, with 10 bases identical to TRBD2. From germline, CDR1 is MGHRA and CDR2 YSYEKL. Trimming cost V 3 bases and J 3 bases; bases outside gene matches: 8. The CDR3 is made up of 17 amino acids. The CDR3 region is CASSQRAGTSVYNEQFF. CDR3 in DNA: TGCGCCAGCAGCCAGAGGGCCGGGACTAGCGTCTACAATGAGCAGTTCTTC.

This clone came up once. The gene calls are TRBV19 and TRBJ1-1; tentatively, D is TRBD1 (6 bases). The CDR3 has 13 residues. Germline values: CDR1 LNHDA, CDR2 SQIVND (reference sequence). V lost 6 bases and J 4 bases, leaving 12 bases between the germline ends. CDR3 residues: CASRPGESTEAFF. CDR3 coding DNA: TGTGCCAGTAGGCCAGGGGAGAGCACTGAAGCTTTCTTT.

This clone was counted a few times. This chain joins TRBV29-1 and TRBJ1-3; 11 bases line up with TRBD1. V was clipped by 5 bases and J by 2 bases; unmatched bases: 8. CDR1 and CDR2 from the germline V gene are SQVTM and ANQGSEA. The CDR3 has 16 residues. The CDR3 coding sequence is TGCAGCGTTATGTCCGGGACAGGGGGTACTGGAAACACCATATATTTT. Translated: CSVMSGTGGTGNTIYF. The complete variable domain, with remaining parts taken from reference TRBV29-1 and TRBJ1-3, reads SAVISQKPSRDICQRGTSLTIQCQVDSQVTMMFWYRQQPGQSLTLIATANQGSEATYESGFVIDKFPISRPNLTFSTLTVSNMSPEDSSIYLCSVMSGTGGTGNTIYFGEGSWLTVV.

This chain uses TRBV29-1 with TRBJ1-6; TRBD1 matches 8 bases. The CDR3 runs to 14 residues. With V trimmed by 3 bases and J by 3 bases, 1 base remained unmatched. Per the germline V gene, CDR1 is SQVTM and CDR2 is ANQGSEA. The CDR3 sequence: CSVDTGGYNSPLHF. CDR3 nucleotides: TGCAGCGTTGACACAGGGGGCTATAATTCACCCCTCCACTTT. The variable domain in full, with the rest retrieved from reference TRBV29-1 and TRBJ1-6, is SAVISQKPSRDICQRGTSLTIQCQVDSQVTMMFWYRQQPGQSLTLIATANQGSEATYESGFVIDKFPISRPNLTFSTLTVSNMSPEDSSIYLCSVDTGGYNSPLHFGNGTRLTVT.

This clone was seen more than once but under ten times. The chain is built from TRBV2 and TRBJ1-1; D is uncertain. The germline gives CDR1 SNHLY, CDR2 FYNNEI. This CDR3 spans 13 amino acids. V lost 4 bases, J lost 5 bases, and 11 bases lay in between. CDR3 region: CASSVGAGTEAFF. Here the CDR3 DNA reads TGTGCCAGCAGTGTAGGCGCCGGGACTGAAGCTTTCTTT. Supplemented by reference TRBV2 and TRBJ1-1, the full variable domain reads EPEVTQTPSHQVTQMGQEVILRCVPISNHLYFYWYRQILGQKVEFLVSFYNNEISEKSEIFDDQFSVERPDGSNFTLKIRSTKLEDSAMYFCASSVGAGTEAFFGQGTRLTVV.

The V and J genes are TRBV7-2 and TRBJ1-2, with no clear D. Germline V gene sequence: CDR1 SGHTA, CDR2 FQGNSA. The CDR3 loop spans 13 amino acids. Between the trimmed V and J ends, which lost 4 bases and 6 bases, there was a span of 12 bases. DNA for the CDR3: TGTGCCAGCAGCTGGAGGGCTCGCGATGGCTACACCTTC. Amino acid sequence: CASSWRARDGYTF.

This chain uses TRBV11-3 with TRBJ2-7; no clear D. V shed 5 bases and J shed 6 bases, with 14 bases lying between them. Germline CDR1 reads SGHNT; CDR2 reads YENEEA. The CDR3 spans 13 residues. In DNA, the CDR3 is TGTGCCAGCAGCCCGACGGAGTTTGGCGAGCAGTACTTC. Translation: CASSPTEFGEQYF.

Notes on this clone: Other DNA sequences in this specimen translate into the identical CDR3. The V call is TRBV6-5, the J call TRBJ2-5; 7 bases map to TRBD1. This CDR3 has 14 residues. After removal of 3 bases from V and 1 base from J, the junction contained 2 bases not matched to a gene. Germline loops: CDR1 MNHEY, CDR2 SVGAGI. The CDR3 region is CASSYRTGQETQYF. The CDR3 DNA sequence: TGTGCCAGCAGTTATAGGACAGGCCAAGAGACCCAGTACTTC.

This chain links TRBV9 with TRBJ2-2, with D perhaps TRBD2 (6 bases). The V gene's germline CDR1 is SGDLS and CDR2 YYNGEE. This CDR3 spans 16 amino acids. The V end was cut by 0 bases, the J end by 0 bases, with 9 bases between. The CDR3 spells CASSVAGVTNTGELFF. Here the CDR3 DNA reads TGTGCCAGCAGCGTAGCGGGGGTAACGAACACCGGGGAGCTGTTTTTT.

The V gene is TRBV30, the J gene TRBJ2-6; D is ambiguous. There are 11 residues in the CDR3. V lost 1 base and J lost 12, with 7 bases in between. Per germline, CDR1 GTSNPN and CDR2 SVGIG (reference sequence). The CDR3 sequence: CAWSAPFVLTF. CDR3 nucleotides: TGTGCCTGGAGTGCCCCCTTCGTCCTGACTTTC.

The rearrangement joins TRBV7-9 to TRBJ2-5; 7 bases match TRBD1. The germline gives CDR1 SEHNR, CDR2 FQNEAQ (reference sequence). Trimming at V came to 2 bases and at J to 5 bases, leaving 5 bases not matched to a gene. The CDR3 has 14 amino acids. CDR3 sequence: CASSLRQGGETQYF. The CDR3 DNA sequence: TGTGCCAGCAGCTTAAGACAGGGCGGGGAGACCCAGTACTTC.

This clone was observed once. This rearrangement joins TRBV4-2 to TRBJ1-2, with D perhaps matching TRBD1 (5 bases). Trimming took 4 bases from V and 3 from J, leaving 18 bases between them. Germline assignment: CDR1 LGHNA and CDR2 YNFKEQ. This CDR3 is built from 16 residues. CDR3 loop: CASSPSPPTDHYGYTF. CDR3 DNA: TGTGCCAGCAGCCCATCCCCTCCGACAGACCACTATGGCTACACCTTC.

V is TRBV5-6 and J is TRBJ2-7; D possibly corresponds to TRBD2 (6 bases). V shed 4 bases and J shed 6 bases, with 23 bases lying between them. This CDR3 contains 16 residues. The germline CDR1 and CDR2 sequences are SGHDT and YYEEEE. The CDR3 nucleotides read TGTGCCAGCAGCCCAGGACCGGGACTCACACCCCGCGAGCAGTACTTC. As protein: CASSPGPGLTPREQYF.

The chain has TRBV7-3 and TRBJ2-3; 7 nucleotides match TRBD2. V was pared by 5 bases and J by 5 bases, with 13 bases of the junction left unmatched. CDR1 and CDR2 from the germline V gene are SGHTA and FQGTGA. CDR3 length: 16 amino acids. The CDR3: CASSPRPNGGLDTQYF. As DNA, the CDR3 is TGTGCCAGCAGCCCTAGACCTAACGGGGGGTTAGATACGCAGTATTTT.

This rearrangement joins TRBV6-5 to TRBJ1-2; TRBD1 matches 7 bases. This CDR3 spans 14 amino acids. Per germline, CDR1 MNHEY and CDR2 SVGAGI. With 4 bases clipped from V and 7 bases from J, the junction kept 9 bases outside the gene matches. The CDR3 DNA is TGTGCCAGCAGTTCCCGTCAAGGGGGCGGTGGCTACACCTTC. Translating it yields CASSSRQGGGGYTF.

This chain connects TRBV5-1 to TRBJ2-1; TRBD1 agrees at 9 bases. V shed 4 bases and J 2 bases; nucleotides not matched to a gene: 19. This CDR3 contains 20 residues. The germline CDR1 and CDR2 sequences are SGHRS and YFSETQ. The CDR3 spells CASSRQIRDRESSAYNEQFF. The CDR3 DNA is TGCGCCAGCAGCCGTCAGATCCGGGACAGGGAGAGTAGCGCCTACAATGAGCAGTTCTTC.

CDR3 amino acids: CASSIGTVPSAFF. The CDR3 nucleotides are TGTGCCAGTAGTATAGGGACAGTTCCGTCGGCTTTCTTT. V gene TRBV19 combines with J gene TRBJ1-1, with D possibly TRBD1 on 6 matching bases. The V gene's germline CDR1 is LNHDA and CDR2 SQIVND (reference sequence). The CDR3 extends over 13 amino acids. V lost 1 base to trimming and J lost 11 bases, with 14 bases between them.

This clone has more than one count but fewer than ten. This sequence joins TRBV5-1 and TRBJ1-3; TRBD1 is a possible D gene (6 bases). The length of the CDR3 is 14 residues. Per the germline V gene, CDR1 is SGHRS and CDR2 is YFSETQ. V dropped 3 bases and J dropped 3 bases, with 10 bases sitting between them. The CDR3 DNA is TGCGCCAGCAGCTACGCAGGGGATGGAAACACCATATATTTT. Protein sequence: CASSYAGDGNTIYF.

The chain carries TRBV7-2 and TRBJ2-7; TRBD2 matches 8 bases. Germline loops: CDR1 SGHTA, CDR2 FQGNSA. Trimming removed 0 bases from V and 4 bases from J; junction bases left unmatched: 2. The CDR3 consists of 14 residues. CDR3 loop: CASSLAASGYEQYF. The CDR3 DNA reads as TGTGCCAGCAGCTTAGCGGCTAGCGGGTACGAGCAGTACTTC.

The chain is built from TRBV6-1 and TRBJ2-7, with 16 bases identical to TRBD2. Per the germline V gene, CDR1 is MNHNS and CDR2 is SASEGT. Germline trimming cut 4 bases from V and 5 bases from J; bases unmatched to any gene: 11. The CDR3 extends over 18 amino acids. The CDR3, as DNA: TGTGCCAGCAGTGGACAGGGGACTAGCGGGAGGGCGGGCAACGAGCAGTACTTC. It encodes CASSGQGTSGRAGNEQYF.

The chain employs TRBV6-2 or TRBV6-3 and TRBJ2-3; D is uncertain. Looked up from germline, CDR1 is MNHEY and CDR2 is SVGEGT. The CDR3 has 12 residues. Trimming took off 4 bases at V and 4 bases at J, with 6 bases between the two ends. As DNA, the CDR3 is TGTGCCAGCAGTTCCGCGGCAGATACGCAGTATTTT. Protein product: CASSSAADTQYF.

This clone was observed a handful of times. The chain links TRBV7-2 to TRBJ1-3; the D gene is possibly TRBD1 (5 bases). Germline values: CDR1 SGHTA, CDR2 FQGNSA. The CDR3 is 15 amino acids. V lost 0 bases to trimming and J lost 3 bases, with 9 bases between them. The CDR3, as DNA: TGTGCCAGCAGCTTAGCATGGGGCGGTGGAAACACCATATATTTT. Encoded protein: CASSLAWGGGNTIYF. Variable domain in full (rest from reference TRBV7-2 and TRBJ1-3): GAGVSQSPSNKVTEKGKDVELRCDPISGHTALYWYRQSLGQGLEFLIYFQGNSAPDKSGLPSDRFSAERTGGSVSTLTIQRTQQEDSAVYLCASSLAWGGGNTIYFGEGSWLTVV.

The genes are TRBV6-4 and TRBJ1-3, with 10 bases that match TRBD1. The CDR3 loop spans 15 amino acids. Germline values: CDR1 MRHNA, CDR2 SNTAGT. Trimming removed 9 bases from V and 0 bases from J; junction bases left unmatched: 5. The CDR3 DNA reads as TGTGCCAGGCCGGGACAGGGGATCTCTGGAAACACCATATATTTT. It codes for CARPGQGISGNTIYF.

For the CDR3, the DNA is TGTGCCAGCAGCTTGGACAGGGTTGGTGAAAAACTGTTTTTT. Its translation: CASSLDRVGEKLFF. The chain is built from TRBV11-2 and TRBJ1-4; TRBD1 aligns across 8 bases. After removal of 3 bases from V and 7 bases from J, the junction contained 4 bases not matched to a gene. CDR1 is SGHAT, CDR2 FQNNGV, per germline. This CDR3 is built from 14 residues. Looking up the rest from reference TRBV11-2 and TRBJ1-4 gives the full variable domain: EAGVAQSPRYKIIEKRQSVAFWCNPISGHATLYWYQQILGQGPKLLIQFQNNGVVDDSQLPKDRFSAERLKGVDSTLKIQPAKLEDSAVYLCASSLDRVGEKLFFGSGTQLSVL.